These 8 T cell receptor beta chains originate from one sample sequenced in a study of cytomegalovirus exposure and HLA in healthy donors. PCR used 60 Vbeta primers and 13 Jbeta primers. The method was immunoSEQ multiplex PCR; TCRdb's version includes in-frame clones alone and lacks a portion of them. The sample holds about 190,000 clones, about four fifths seen once. The specimen was PBMCs. The source is a woman in her 30s in good health and CMV-seropositive.

This sequence joins TRBV2 and TRBJ2-5; 7 nucleotides align to TRBD1. The CDR3 spans 12 residues. V dropped 7 bases and J dropped 4; count of bases not matched to a gene: 3. CDR1 and CDR2 (germline): SNHLY, FYNNEI. The DNA of the CDR3 is TGTGCCAGCAAGACAGGGTCAGAGACCCAGTACTTC. Protein: CASKTGSETQYF.

V and J are TRBV7-2 and TRBJ2-1, with 10 positions matching TRBD2. CDR3 size: 16 residues. The germline V gene has CDR1 SGHTA and CDR2 FQGNSA. The V gene end was trimmed by 5 bases and the J gene end by 3 bases; junction bases not matched to a gene: 7. The CDR3 spells CASSPRLAGDYNEQFF. The DNA of the CDR3 is TGTGCCAGCAGCCCTCGTCTAGCGGGAGACTACAATGAGCAGTTCTTC.

This clone was observed a handful of times. V gene TRBV15 combines with J gene TRBJ1-1; D might be TRBD1 (6 bases). The CDR3 loop spans 15 amino acids. Germline CDR1 and CDR2: LNHNV and YYDKDF (reference sequence). V was pared by 0 bases and J by 4 bases, with 12 bases between. CDR3 sequence: CATSREQRGGTEAFF. The DNA of the CDR3 is TGTGCCACCAGCAGAGAACAAAGGGGGGGCACTGAAGCTTTCTTT.

This chain uses TRBV4-1 with TRBJ1-4; the match to TRBD1 covers 7 bases. Germline V gene sequence: CDR1 MGHRA, CDR2 YSYEKL. The CDR3 runs to 15 residues. V lost 4 bases and J lost 3; bases outside the gene matches: 5. The CDR3 protein is CASSPGQAANEKLFF. CDR3 coding DNA: TGCGCCAGCAGCCCCGGACAGGCGGCTAATGAAAAACTGTTTTTT.

J is TRBJ1-5 and V is TRBV6-5; 7 bases are shared with TRBD1. Germline V gives CDR1 MNHEY, CDR2 SVGAGI. The CDR3 totals 13 residues. V shed 6 bases and J 5 bases; nucleotides not matched to a gene: 4. In nucleotides, the CDR3 is TGTGCCAGCAGCAGGGGGGAGGATCAGCCCCAGCATTTT. Encoded protein: CASSRGEDQPQHF.

V usage is TRBV15 and J usage is TRBJ1-1; the D is unclear. CDR3 length: 15 residues. Trimming took 1 base from V and 1 from J, leaving 10 bases between them. The germline V gene has CDR1 LNHNV and CDR2 YYDKDF (reference sequence). The CDR3 DNA reads as TGTGCCACCAGCAGAGGGACGAGGGAGAACACTGAAGCTTTCTTT. This gives the protein CATSRGTRENTEAFF.

This clone was counted a few times. The gene calls are TRBV27 and TRBJ2-7, with 13 bases identical to TRBD2. The germline V gene encodes CDR1 MNHEY and CDR2 SMNVEV (reference sequence). Trimming at V came to 2 bases and at J to 4 bases, leaving 2 bases not matched to a gene. CDR3 length equals 15 residues. CDR3 coding DNA: TGTGCCAGCAGTTTACTGGGACTAGCGGGATACGAGCAGTACTTC. This gives the protein CASSLLGLAGYEQYF.

This rearrangement joins TRBV4-2 to TRBJ2-2; D is possibly TRBD1 (5 bases). Germline values: CDR1 LGHNA, CDR2 YNFKEQ. The CDR3 length is 16 residues. V lost 2 bases to trimming and J lost 0 bases, with 10 bases between them. Here the CDR3 reads CASSQHRTTNTGELFF. The CDR3 bases are TGTGCCAGCAGCCAACACCGGACAACGAACACCGGGGAGCTGTTTTTT.